The rows below give T cell receptor beta chains drawn from one sample of a study of CD8+ T cells in alopecia areata. Sequencing was performed with immunoSEQ multiplex PCR; in TCRdb, only in-frame clones are kept and a portion is missing. The sample yields roughly 180,000 clones, about 48% seen once. Sequences were derived from CD8+ T cells sorted from blood, sampled at week 24, from a patient treated with tofacitinib. These receptors all come from a human donor with alopecia areata. The CDR3 runs from the conserved cysteine through the conserved F or W. Each record gives: J gene, clone size, V gene, D gene, CDR3 protein, CDR3 DNA. D genes are given only for firm matches. Size is stated for part of the rows, as once, few or many counts, or as a class when the clone is expanded.

J gene: TRBJ2-7
clone size: .
V gene: TRBV7-6
D gene: .
CDR3 protein: CASSLTDTYEQYF
CDR3 DNA: TGTGCCAGCAGCTTAACAGATACCTACGAGCAGTACTTC

J gene: TRBJ1-1
clone size: .
V gene: TRBV9
D gene: .
CDR3 protein: CASSVVSVNTEAFF
CDR3 DNA: TGTGCCAGCAGCGTAGTATCGGTGAACACTGAAGCTTTCTTT

J gene: TRBJ2-7
clone size: .
V gene: TRBV29-1
D gene: .
CDR3 protein: CSVFRDYEQYF
CDR3 DNA: TGCAGCGTGTTCCGGGACTACGAGCAGTACTTC

J gene: TRBJ1-1
clone size: .
V gene: TRBV4-3
D gene: TRBD1
CDR3 protein: CASSQGPGTAAEAFF
CDR3 DNA: TGCGCCAGCAGCCAAGGGCCCGGGACAGCCGCTGAAGCTTTCTTT

J gene: TRBJ1-2
clone size: .
V gene: TRBV9
D gene: .
CDR3 protein: CASSVAGSSSF
CDR3 DNA: TGTGCCAGCAGCGTAGCGGGTAGCAGTAGCTTC

J gene: TRBJ1-5
clone size: .
V gene: TRBV30
D gene: .
CDR3 protein: CAWKARTSRVNQPQHF
CDR3 DNA: TGTGCCTGGAAGGCCAGAACCTCTCGGGTCAATCAGCCCCAGCATTTT

J gene: TRBJ1-6
clone size: .
V gene: TRBV7-7
D gene: .
CDR3 protein: CASNRLGSYNSPLHF
CDR3 DNA: TGTGCCAGCAACCGGCTTGGCTCCTATAATTCACCCCTCCACTTT

J gene: TRBJ2-5
clone size: .
V gene: TRBV10-1
D gene: TRBD1
CDR3 protein: CASSSGQGQETQYF
CDR3 DNA: TGCGCCAGCTCATCGGGACAGGGCCAAGAGACCCAGTACTTC

J gene: TRBJ2-1
clone size: .
V gene: TRBV27
D gene: .
CDR3 protein: CASSWSNEQFF
CDR3 DNA: TGTGCCAGCAGTTGGAGCAATGAGCAGTTCTTC

J gene: TRBJ2-3
clone size: few
V gene: TRBV29-1
D gene: .
CDR3 protein: CSVTKIGGNTDTQYF
CDR3 DNA: TGCAGCGTTACCAAGATAGGGGGAAACACAGATACGCAGTATTTT

J gene: TRBJ1-1
clone size: .
V gene: TRBV15
D gene: .
CDR3 protein: CATSWEDTEAFF
CDR3 DNA: TGTGCCACCAGCTGGGAGGACACTGAAGCTTTCTTT

J gene: TRBJ2-3
clone size: few
V gene: TRBV7-6
D gene: TRBD1
CDR3 protein: CASSLLDRGRTDTQYF
CDR3 DNA: TGTGCCAGCAGCTTACTGGACAGGGGACGCACAGATACGCAGTATTTT

J gene: TRBJ2-2
clone size: .
V gene: TRBV4-3
D gene: .
CDR3 protein: CASSQDPTTGELFF
CDR3 DNA: TGCGCCAGCAGCCAAGATCCTACCACCGGGGAGCTGTTTTTT

J gene: TRBJ2-7
clone size: .
V gene: TRBV13
D gene: TRBD1
CDR3 protein: CASSLGRGTGEYEQYF
CDR3 DNA: TGTGCCAGCAGCTTAGGGCGCGGGACAGGGGAATACGAGCAGTACTTC

J gene: TRBJ2-7
clone size: .
V gene: TRBV20-1
D gene: .
CDR3 protein: CSARDSREQYF
CDR3 DNA: TGCAGTGCTAGAGATAGCCGCGAGCAGTACTTC

J gene: TRBJ2-3
clone size: few
V gene: TRBV7-2
D gene: .
CDR3 protein: CASSLNPTVTDTQYF
CDR3 DNA: TGTGCCAGCAGCTTAAACCCGACCGTCACAGATACGCAGTATTTT

J gene: TRBJ1-5
clone size: .
V gene: TRBV7-2
D gene: .
CDR3 protein: CASSVRGNSNQPQHF
CDR3 DNA: TGTGCCAGCAGCGTCAGGGGAAATAGCAATCAGCCCCAGCATTTT

J gene: TRBJ2-1
clone size: .
V gene: TRBV27
D gene: TRBD2
CDR3 protein: CASSLVAGGYNEQFF
CDR3 DNA: TGTGCCAGCAGTTTAGTAGCGGGGGGATACAATGAGCAGTTCTTC

J gene: TRBJ2-7
clone size: .
V gene: TRBV29-1
D gene: .
CDR3 protein: CSALADRGPTF
CDR3 DNA: TGCAGCGCTCTGGCAGATCGCGGACCGACCTTC

J gene: TRBJ1-1
clone size: few
V gene: TRBV5-1
D gene: .
CDR3 protein: CASSLSTTRNTEAFF
CDR3 DNA: TGCGCCAGCAGCTTGTCAACGACACGGAACACTGAAGCTTTCTTT

J gene: TRBJ2-2
clone size: few
V gene: TRBV10-2
D gene: .
CDR3 protein: CATSQGPNTGELFF
CDR3 DNA: TGCGCCACCTCGCAGGGCCCCAACACCGGGGAGCTGTTTTTT

J gene: TRBJ1-3
clone size: few
V gene: TRBV19
D gene: .
CDR3 protein: CASTIRDVGNTIYF
CDR3 DNA: TGTGCCAGTACCATCCGGGACGTTGGAAACACCATATATTTT

J gene: TRBJ2-1
clone size: .
V gene: TRBV5-4
D gene: .
CDR3 protein: CASSRKIDSYNEQFF
CDR3 DNA: TGTGCCAGCAGCCGAAAGATAGACTCCTACAATGAGCAGTTCTTC

J gene: TRBJ2-3
clone size: few
V gene: TRBV25-1
D gene: .
CDR3 protein: CASNLRGRPEHTQYF
CDR3 DNA: TGTGCCAGCAATCTCCGGGGCCGCCCAGAACATACGCAGTATTTT

J gene: TRBJ1-1
clone size: .
V gene: TRBV30
D gene: .
CDR3 protein: CAWRLSQIDFF
CDR3 DNA: TGTGCCTGGAGACTATCCCAGATTGATTTCTTT

J gene: TRBJ1-3
clone size: once
V gene: TRBV4-3
D gene: .
CDR3 protein: CASSQDWQEGNTIYF
CDR3 DNA: TGCGCCAGCAGCCAAGATTGGCAGGAGGGAAACACCATATATTTT

J gene: TRBJ1-5
clone size: few
V gene: TRBV11-2
D gene: .
CDR3 protein: CASSLWGDQPQHF
CDR3 DNA: TGTGCCAGCAGCTTATGGGGGGATCAGCCCCAGCATTTT

J gene: TRBJ1-1
clone size: .
V gene: TRBV5-4
D gene: .
CDR3 protein: CASSLIGGGTEAFF
CDR3 DNA: TGTGCCAGCTCCTTAATTGGGGGTGGCACTGAAGCTTTCTTT

J gene: TRBJ1-1
clone size: .
V gene: TRBV30
D gene: TRBD1
CDR3 protein: CAYRTGKNTEAFF
CDR3 DNA: TGTGCCTACCGGACAGGGAAGAACACTGAAGCTTTCTTT

J gene: TRBJ2-1
clone size: .
V gene: TRBV19
D gene: TRBD1
CDR3 protein: CASTLGTGFNEQFF
CDR3 DNA: TGTGCCAGTACTCTCGGGACAGGGTTCAATGAGCAGTTCTTC

J gene: TRBJ2-3
clone size: .
V gene: TRBV4-1
D gene: .
CDR3 protein: CASSPRAEVGTDTQYF
CDR3 DNA: TGCGCCAGCAGCCCGAGGGCGGAGGTGGGCACAGATACGCAGTATTTT

J gene: TRBJ1-1
clone size: .
V gene: TRBV29-1
D gene: TRBD1
CDR3 protein: CSVREQQGRNTEAFF
CDR3 DNA: TGCAGCGTGAGGGAACAACAGGGGCGGAACACTGAAGCTTTCTTT

J gene: TRBJ2-7
clone size: few
V gene: TRBV4-3
D gene: TRBD1
CDR3 protein: CASSQDRGQGGEQYF
CDR3 DNA: TGCGCCAGCAGCCAAGATAGGGGACAGGGGGGCGAGCAGTACTTC

J gene: TRBJ1-2
clone size: few
V gene: TRBV19
D gene: TRBD1
CDR3 protein: CASRAGTGDYGYTF
CDR3 DNA: TGTGCCAGTAGAGCCGGGACAGGGGACTATGGCTACACCTTC

J gene: TRBJ2-1
clone size: .
V gene: TRBV14
D gene: .
CDR3 protein: CASSQDVDSDNEQFF
CDR3 DNA: TGTGCCAGCAGCCAAGATGTCGACAGTGACAATGAGCAGTTCTTC

J gene: TRBJ2-2
clone size: .
V gene: TRBV4-3
D gene: .
CDR3 protein: CASSQDPGGGTGELFF
CDR3 DNA: TGCGCCAGCAGCCAAGATCCCGGGGGTGGCACCGGGGAGCTGTTTTTT

J gene: TRBJ2-3
clone size: .
V gene: TRBV5-6
D gene: .
CDR3 protein: CASSQWTYTDTQYF
CDR3 DNA: TGTGCCAGCAGCCAATGGACCTACACAGATACGCAGTATTTT

J gene: TRBJ1-1
clone size: once
V gene: TRBV30
D gene: .
CDR3 protein: CAYAEVNTEAFF
CDR3 DNA: TGTGCCTATGCGGAGGTCAACACTGAAGCTTTCTTT

J gene: TRBJ1-4
clone size: .
V gene: TRBV4-3
D gene: .
CDR3 protein: CASSQVLNEKLFF
CDR3 DNA: TGCGCCAGCAGCCAAGTATTGAATGAAAAACTGTTTTTT

J gene: TRBJ1-6
clone size: .
V gene: TRBV4-1
D gene: .
CDR3 protein: CASSQGSSYNSPLHF
CDR3 DNA: TGCGCCAGCAGCCAAGGGAGCTCCTATAATTCACCCCTCCACTTT

J gene: TRBJ1-5
clone size: few
V gene: TRBV7-8
D gene: .
CDR3 protein: CASSLVGNQPQHF
CDR3 DNA: TGTGCCAGCAGCCTAGTGGGCAATCAGCCCCAGCATTTT

J gene: TRBJ2-1
clone size: .
V gene: TRBV29-1
D gene: .
CDR3 protein: CSVAKLGGSYNEQFF
CDR3 DNA: TGCAGCGTTGCCAAACTAGGCGGCTCCTACAATGAGCAGTTCTTC

J gene: TRBJ2-3
clone size: once
V gene: TRBV5-1
D gene: .
CDR3 protein: CASSLDPGSGTDTQYF
CDR3 DNA: TGCGCCAGCAGCTTGGATCCGGGATCTGGCACAGATACGCAGTATTTT

J gene: TRBJ1-1
clone size: few
V gene: TRBV29-1
D gene: .
CDR3 protein: CSVRGSREGAFF
CDR3 DNA: TGCAGCGTGAGGGGGTCCAGGGAGGGAGCTTTCTTT

J gene: TRBJ2-3
clone size: .
V gene: TRBV4-3
D gene: .
CDR3 protein: CASSQGGDRTDTQYF
CDR3 DNA: TGCGCCAGCAGCCAAGGCGGGGATCGCACAGATACGCAGTATTTT

J gene: TRBJ2-7
clone size: .
V gene: TRBV4-1
D gene: .
CDR3 protein: CASSQSFDSYEQYF
CDR3 DNA: TGCGCCAGCAGCCAGTCGTTTGACAGCTACGAGCAGTACTTC

J gene: TRBJ2-7
clone size: .
V gene: TRBV27
D gene: .
CDR3 protein: CASSLSVQTYEQYF
CDR3 DNA: TGTGCCAGCAGTTTATCGGTGCAGACCTACGAGCAGTACTTC

J gene: TRBJ2-1
clone size: few
V gene: TRBV11-1
D gene: .
CDR3 protein: CASSLTVTNEQFF
CDR3 DNA: TGTGCCAGCAGCTTAACGGTTACCAATGAGCAGTTCTTC

J gene: TRBJ2-5
clone size: .
V gene: TRBV7-6
D gene: TRBD1
CDR3 protein: CASSPDRGETQYF
CDR3 DNA: TGTGCCAGCAGCCCGGACAGGGGTGAGACCCAGTACTTC

J gene: TRBJ2-1
clone size: .
V gene: TRBV6-6
D gene: TRBD2
CDR3 protein: CASSNGGSLYNEQFF
CDR3 DNA: TGTGCCAGCAGCAACGGGGGGTCCCTCTACAATGAGCAGTTCTTC